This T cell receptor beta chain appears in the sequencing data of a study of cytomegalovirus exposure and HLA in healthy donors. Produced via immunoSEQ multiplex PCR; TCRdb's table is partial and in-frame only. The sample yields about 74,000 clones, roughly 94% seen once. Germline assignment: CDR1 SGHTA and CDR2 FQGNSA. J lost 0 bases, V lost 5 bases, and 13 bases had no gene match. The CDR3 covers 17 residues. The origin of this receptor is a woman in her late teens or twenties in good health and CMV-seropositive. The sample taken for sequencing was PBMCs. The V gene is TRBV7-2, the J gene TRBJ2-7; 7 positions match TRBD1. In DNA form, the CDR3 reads TGTGCCAGCAGCGAGTCCAGAGGGGGCTGGTCCTCCTACGAGCAGTACTTC. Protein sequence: CASSESRGGWSSYEQYF.